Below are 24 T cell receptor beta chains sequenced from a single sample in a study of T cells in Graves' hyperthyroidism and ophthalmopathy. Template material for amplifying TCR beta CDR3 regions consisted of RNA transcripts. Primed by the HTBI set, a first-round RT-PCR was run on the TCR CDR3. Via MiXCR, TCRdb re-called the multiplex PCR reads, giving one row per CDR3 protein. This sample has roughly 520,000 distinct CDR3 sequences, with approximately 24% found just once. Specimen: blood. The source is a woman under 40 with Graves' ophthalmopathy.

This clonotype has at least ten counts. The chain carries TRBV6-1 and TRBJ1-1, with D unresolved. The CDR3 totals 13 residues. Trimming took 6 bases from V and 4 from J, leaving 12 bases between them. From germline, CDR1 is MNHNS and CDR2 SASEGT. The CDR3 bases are TGTGCCAGCAGCTGGAAGGAAGGCACTGAAGCTTTCTTT. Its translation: CASSWKEGTEAFF.

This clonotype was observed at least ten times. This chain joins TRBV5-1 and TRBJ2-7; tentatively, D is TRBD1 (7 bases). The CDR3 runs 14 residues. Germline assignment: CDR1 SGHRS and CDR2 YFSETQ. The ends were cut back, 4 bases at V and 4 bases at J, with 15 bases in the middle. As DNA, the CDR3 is TGCGCCAGCAGCCCCGGAGGGGGCCAATACGAGCAGTACTTC. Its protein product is CASSPGGGQYEQYF.

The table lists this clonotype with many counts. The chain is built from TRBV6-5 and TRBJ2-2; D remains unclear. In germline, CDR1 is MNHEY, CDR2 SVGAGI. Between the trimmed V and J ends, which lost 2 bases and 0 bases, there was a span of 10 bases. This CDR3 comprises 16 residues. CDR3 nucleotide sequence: TGTGCCAGCAGTTACCTAGGTCTATCGAACACCGGGGAGCTGTTTTTT. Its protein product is CASSYLGLSNTGELFF.

CDR3 region: CASSPATENYGYTF. The DNA for the CDR3 is TGCGCCAGCAGCCCCGCAACAGAGAACTATGGCTACACCTTC. The chain carries TRBV5-1 and TRBJ1-2; the D is unclear. CDR1 and CDR2 (germline): SGHRS, YFSETQ. The V end lost 4 bases, the J end lost 2 bases, and 12 bases lay between the germline ends. This CDR3 is built from 14 residues.

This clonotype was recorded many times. The CDR3, as DNA: TGCAGTGCGGAGACCAGTTGGTCCTACGAGCAGTACTTC. Residues: CSAETSWSYEQYF. This chain uses TRBV20-1 with TRBJ2-7; D call uncertain. Germline values: CDR1 DFQATT, CDR2 SNEGSKA (reference sequence). CDR3 length equals 13 residues. V lost 6 bases, J lost 1 base, and 13 bases lay in between.

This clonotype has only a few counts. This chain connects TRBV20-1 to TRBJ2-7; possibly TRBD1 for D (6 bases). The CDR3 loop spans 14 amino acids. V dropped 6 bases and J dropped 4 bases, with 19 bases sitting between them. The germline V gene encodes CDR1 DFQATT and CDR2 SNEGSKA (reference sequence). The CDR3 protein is CSASSYGQTYEQYF. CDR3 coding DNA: TGCAGTGCATCCTCCTACGGACAGACGTACGAGCAGTACTTC.

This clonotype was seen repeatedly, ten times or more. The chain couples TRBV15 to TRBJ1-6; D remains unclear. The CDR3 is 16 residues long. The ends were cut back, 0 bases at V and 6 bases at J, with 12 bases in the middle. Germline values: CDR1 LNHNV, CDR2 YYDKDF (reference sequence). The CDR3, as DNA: TGTGCCACCAGCAGAGATCTGGGCCAGTTTAATTCACCCCTCCACTTT. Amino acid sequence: CATSRDLGQFNSPLHF.

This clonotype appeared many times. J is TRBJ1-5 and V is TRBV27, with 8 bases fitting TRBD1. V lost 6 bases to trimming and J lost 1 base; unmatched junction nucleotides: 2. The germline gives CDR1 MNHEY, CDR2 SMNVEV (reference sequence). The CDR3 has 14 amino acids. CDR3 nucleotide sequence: TGTGCCAGCAGGACAGGGGTGAGCAATCAGCCCCAGCATTTT. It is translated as CASRTGVSNQPQHF.

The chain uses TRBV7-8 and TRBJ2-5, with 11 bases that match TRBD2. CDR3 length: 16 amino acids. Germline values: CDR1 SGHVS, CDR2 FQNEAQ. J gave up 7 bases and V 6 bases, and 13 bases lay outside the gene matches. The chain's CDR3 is CASRKTSGGFGGTQYF. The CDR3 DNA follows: TGTGCCAGCAGAAAAACTAGCGGGGGCTTTGGTGGGACCCAGTACTTC.

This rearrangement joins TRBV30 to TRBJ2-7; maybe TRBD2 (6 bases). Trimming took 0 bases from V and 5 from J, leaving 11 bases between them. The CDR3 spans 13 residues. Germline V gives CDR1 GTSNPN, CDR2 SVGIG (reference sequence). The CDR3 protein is CAWSVLWGDEQYF. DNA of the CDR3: TGTGCCTGGAGTGTACTTTGGGGGGACGAGCAGTACTTC.

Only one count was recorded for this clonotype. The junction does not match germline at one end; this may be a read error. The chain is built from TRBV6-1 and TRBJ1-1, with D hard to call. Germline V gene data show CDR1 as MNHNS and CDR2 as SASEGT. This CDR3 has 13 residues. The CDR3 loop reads CASIRDPVGEASF. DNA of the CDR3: TGTGCCAGCATTCGGGATCCGGTTGGGGAAGCTTCCTTT.

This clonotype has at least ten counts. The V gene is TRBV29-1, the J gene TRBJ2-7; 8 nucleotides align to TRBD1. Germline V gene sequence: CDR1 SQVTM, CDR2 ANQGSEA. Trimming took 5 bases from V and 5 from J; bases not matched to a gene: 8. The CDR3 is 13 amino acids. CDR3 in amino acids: CSVSGTGLDEQYF. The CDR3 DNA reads TGCAGCGTTTCCGGGACAGGCTTGGACGAGCAGTACTTC.

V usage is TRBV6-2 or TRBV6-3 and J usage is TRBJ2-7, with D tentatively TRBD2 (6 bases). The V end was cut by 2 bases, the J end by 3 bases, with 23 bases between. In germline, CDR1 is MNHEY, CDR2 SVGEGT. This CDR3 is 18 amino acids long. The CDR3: CASSYEKTTGRIRYEQYF. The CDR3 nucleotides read TGTGCCAGCAGTTACGAAAAAACAACGGGGAGGATCCGCTACGAGCAGTACTTC.

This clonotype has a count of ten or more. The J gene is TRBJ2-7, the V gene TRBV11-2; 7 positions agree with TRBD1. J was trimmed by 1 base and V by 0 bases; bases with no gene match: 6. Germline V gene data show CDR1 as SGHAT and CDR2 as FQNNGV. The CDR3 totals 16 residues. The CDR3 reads CASSLDLTGISYEQYF. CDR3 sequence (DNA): TGTGCCAGCAGCTTAGATCTGACAGGGATATCCTACGAGCAGTACTTC.

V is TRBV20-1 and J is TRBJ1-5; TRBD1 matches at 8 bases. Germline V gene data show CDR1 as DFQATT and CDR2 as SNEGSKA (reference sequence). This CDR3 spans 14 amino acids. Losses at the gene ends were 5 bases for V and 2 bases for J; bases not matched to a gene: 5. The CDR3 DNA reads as TGCAGTGCTTCCCAGGGGGCCGGCAATCAGCCCCAGCATTTT. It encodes CSASQGAGNQPQHF.

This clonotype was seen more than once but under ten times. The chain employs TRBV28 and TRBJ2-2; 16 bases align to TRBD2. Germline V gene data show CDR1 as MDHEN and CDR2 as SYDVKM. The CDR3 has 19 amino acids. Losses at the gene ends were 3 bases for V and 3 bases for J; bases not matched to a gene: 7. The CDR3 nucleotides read TGTGCCAGCAGTTTCCTGGGACTAGCGGGGGGGCCGGACACCGGGGAGCTGTTTTTT. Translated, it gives CASSFLGLAGGPDTGELFF. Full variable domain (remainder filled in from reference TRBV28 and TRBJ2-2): DVKVTQSSRYLVKRTGEKVFLECVQDMDHENMFWYRQDPGLGLRLIYFSYDVKMKEKGDIPEGYSVSREKKERFSLILESASTNQTSMYLCASSFLGLAGGPDTGELFFGEGSRLTVL.

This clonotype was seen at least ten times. CDR3 in amino acids: CASSLNGGRSMNTEAFF. Written as DNA, the CDR3 is TGCGCCAGCAGCTTGAACGGAGGGCGATCTATGAACACTGAAGCTTTCTTT. V and J are TRBV5-1 and TRBJ1-1; D not resolved. The CDR3 loop spans 17 amino acids. From germline, CDR1 is SGHRS and CDR2 YFSETQ. V was shortened by 1 base and J by 0 bases, with 16 bases between the two germline ends.

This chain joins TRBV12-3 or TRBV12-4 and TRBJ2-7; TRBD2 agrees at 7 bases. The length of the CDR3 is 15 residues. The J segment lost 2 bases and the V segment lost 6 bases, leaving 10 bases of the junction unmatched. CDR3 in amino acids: CASSHEGGGTYEQYF. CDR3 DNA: TGTGCCAGCAGCCACGAAGGCGGGGGAACCTACGAGCAGTACTTC.

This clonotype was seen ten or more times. The chain's CDR3 is CASSSHESYEQYF. For the CDR3, the DNA is TGTGCCAGCAGTTCTCACGAATCCTACGAGCAGTACTTC. The chain combines TRBV27 with TRBJ2-7; no clear D. CDR1 and CDR2 from the germline V gene are MNHEY and SMNVEV (reference sequence). V lost 4 bases and J lost 1, with 8 bases in between. The CDR3 loop spans 13 amino acids.

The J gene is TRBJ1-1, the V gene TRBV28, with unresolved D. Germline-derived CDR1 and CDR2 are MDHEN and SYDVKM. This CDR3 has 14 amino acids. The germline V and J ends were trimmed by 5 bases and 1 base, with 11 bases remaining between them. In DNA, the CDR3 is TGTGCCAGCAGTCCTCTCGCTCGGAACACTGAAGCTTTCTTT. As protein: CASSPLARNTEAFF.

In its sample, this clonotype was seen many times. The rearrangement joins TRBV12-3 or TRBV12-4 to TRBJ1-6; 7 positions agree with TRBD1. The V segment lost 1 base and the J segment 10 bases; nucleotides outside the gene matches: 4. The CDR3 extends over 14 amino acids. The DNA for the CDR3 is TGTGCCAGCAGTTTAGGAGGGGGCTGGTCACCCCTCCACTTT. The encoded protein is CASSLGGGWSPLHF.

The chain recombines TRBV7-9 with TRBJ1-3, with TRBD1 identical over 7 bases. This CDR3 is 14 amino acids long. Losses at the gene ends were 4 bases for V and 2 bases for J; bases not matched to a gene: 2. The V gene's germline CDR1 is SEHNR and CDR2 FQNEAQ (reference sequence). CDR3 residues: CASSSGQPGNTIYF. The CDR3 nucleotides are TGTGCCAGCAGCTCGGGACAGCCTGGAAACACCATATATTTT. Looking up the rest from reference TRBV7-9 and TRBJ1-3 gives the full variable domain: DTGVSQNPRHKITKRGQNVTFRCDPISEHNRLYWYRQTLGQGPEFLTYFQNEAQLEKSRLLSDRFSAERPKGSFSTLEIQRTEQGDSAMYLCASSSGQPGNTIYFGEGSWLTVV.

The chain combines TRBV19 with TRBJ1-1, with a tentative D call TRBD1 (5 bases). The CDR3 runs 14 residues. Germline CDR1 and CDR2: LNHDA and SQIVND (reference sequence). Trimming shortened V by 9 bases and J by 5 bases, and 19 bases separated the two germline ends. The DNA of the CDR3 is TGTGCCAGCCCGAACCCCGGGGGTTGGACTGAAGCTTTCTTT. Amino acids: CASPNPGGWTEAFF. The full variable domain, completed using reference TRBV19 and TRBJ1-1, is DGGITQSPKYLFRKEGQNVTLSCEQNLNHDAMYWYRQDPGQGLRLIYYSQIVNDFQKGDIAEGYSVSREKKESFPLTVTSAQKNPTAFYLCASPNPGGWTEAFFGQGTRLTVV.

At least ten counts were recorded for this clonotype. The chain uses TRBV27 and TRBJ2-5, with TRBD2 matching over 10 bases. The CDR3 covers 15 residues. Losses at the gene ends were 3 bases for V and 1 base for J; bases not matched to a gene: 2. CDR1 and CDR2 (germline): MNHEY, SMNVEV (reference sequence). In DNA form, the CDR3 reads TGTGCCAGCAGTTTTAGCGGGAGGACCCAAGAGACCCAGTACTTC. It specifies CASSFSGRTQETQYF.